These 16 T cell receptor beta chains share one sample of origin, sequenced in a study of blood T cell repertoires in COVID-19. The table came from immunoSEQ multiplex PCR; TCRdb's copy has only in-frame clones and leaves some out. The sample has 50,000 to 70,000 clones, 76% seen once. The sample comprised peripheral blood. These receptors all stem from a man aged 50 to 59 with active or convalescent COVID-19.

The chain carries TRBV4-1 and TRBJ1-1, with no clear D. Trimming cost V 4 bases and J 5 bases, with 14 bases left between them. Per the germline V gene, CDR1 is MGHRA and CDR2 is YSYEKL. The CDR3 sequence is 14 residues long. CDR3 in DNA: TGCGCCAGCAGCCTTCGCGCGCTTCAAACTGAAGCTTTCTTT. Amino acids: CASSLRALQTEAFF.

The CDR3 sequence is CASSGRQATNEKLFF. In DNA form, the CDR3 reads TGTGCCAGCAGTGGACGACAAGCAACTAATGAAAAACTGTTTTTT. The chain uses TRBV2 and TRBJ1-4; D is unresolved. The CDR3 has 15 residues. Trimming took 4 bases from V and 0 from J, leaving 9 bases between them. Germline CDR1 and CDR2: SNHLY and FYNNEI.

This sequence joins TRBV7-9 and TRBJ1-1, with D hard to call. V was cut by 3 bases and J by 6 bases, with 8 bases left in between. Germline lookup yields CDR1 SEHNR and CDR2 FQNEAQ (reference sequence). The CDR3 extends over 12 amino acids. CDR3 sequence (DNA): TGTGCCAGCAGCTTTTTGAGGGCTGAAGCTTTCTTT. Amino acid sequence: CASSFLRAEAFF.

The chain employs TRBV12-3 or TRBV12-4 and TRBJ1-1, with D possibly being TRBD1 (5 bases). V gave up 3 bases and J gave up 3 bases, with 8 bases separating them. The CDR3 extends over 13 amino acids. The CDR3 nucleotides are TGTGCCAGCAGTTTCAGGGCCGACACTGAAGCTTTCTTT. Amino acid sequence: CASSFRADTEAFF.

This clone was seen just once. The chain couples TRBV6-1 to TRBJ2-1, with TRBD1 as a possible D gene (6 bases). This CDR3 spans 14 amino acids. Deletions cut 9 bases from V and 2 bases from J, with 14 bases between. Germline V gene data show CDR1 as MNHNS and CDR2 as SASEGT. The CDR3 reads CASSGTQAYNEQFF. The CDR3 DNA reads as TGTGCCAGTTCTGGGACACAGGCCTACAATGAGCAGTTCTTC.

The gene calls are TRBV7-8 and TRBJ2-1, with TRBD2 matching over 7 bases. J gave up 0 bases and V 5 bases, and 4 bases lay outside the gene matches. There are 15 residues in the CDR3. Per the germline V gene, CDR1 is SGHVS and CDR2 is FQNEAQ. This CDR3 is CASSRSGTSYNEQFF. The CDR3 coding sequence is TGTGCCAGCAGCAGAAGCGGGACCTCCTACAATGAGCAGTTCTTC.

J is TRBJ2-5 and V is TRBV7-2; 12 nucleotides match TRBD2. Germline V CDR1 and CDR2: SGHTA, FQGNSA. V lost 5 bases to trimming and J lost 5 bases; unmatched junction nucleotides: 12. CDR3 size: 17 residues. The CDR3 loop reads CASSPGTSGRRVETQYF. The CDR3, as DNA: TGTGCCAGCAGCCCGGGGACTAGCGGGCGACGGGTCGAGACCCAGTACTTC. Combining the CDR3 with reference TRBV7-2 and TRBJ2-5 gives the whole variable domain GAGVSQSPSNKVTEKGKDVELRCDPISGHTALYWYRQSLGQGLEFLIYFQGNSAPDKSGLPSDRFSAERTGGSVSTLTIQRTQQEDSAVYLCASSPGTSGRRVETQYFGPGTRLLVL.

The CDR3 region has the DNA TGTGCCAGCAGCCCCCGGACAGGGTCCGATGAAAAACTGTTTTTT. Residues: CASSPRTGSDEKLFF. The rearrangement uses TRBV9 and TRBJ1-4; 8 bases are shared with TRBD1. The length of the CDR3 is 15 residues. V lost 4 bases and J lost 6; bases outside the gene matches: 8. The germline V gene has CDR1 SGDLS and CDR2 YYNGEE.

The chain recombines TRBV11-3 with TRBJ2-3, with TRBD2 matching 8 bases. With V trimmed by 1 base and J by 6 bases, 6 bases remained unmatched. Germline CDR1 reads SGHNT; CDR2 reads YENEEA. The CDR3 loop spans 15 amino acids. CDR3 nucleotides: TGTGCCAGCAGCTTAGGCGGGGGGCCACGGGATACGCAGTATTTT. It codes for CASSLGGGPRDTQYF. Full variable domain (missing parts from reference TRBV11-3 and TRBJ2-3): EAGVVQSPRYKIIEKKQPVAFWCNPISGHNTLYWYLQNLGQGPELLIRYENEEAVDDSQLPKDRFSAERLKGVDSTLKIQPAELGDSAVYLCASSLGGGPRDTQYFGPGTRLTVL.

This chain joins TRBV6-5 and TRBJ2-6; a possible D gene is TRBD1 (5 bases). CDR1 is MNHEY, CDR2 SVGAGI, per germline. The CDR3 is 15 amino acids. Trimming shortened V by 6 bases and J by 0 bases, and 9 bases separated the two germline ends. CDR3 residues: CASRTQVSGANVLTF. Here the CDR3 DNA reads TGTGCCAGCAGAACACAGGTCTCTGGGGCCAACGTCCTGACTTTC.

This clone has only a few counts. The chain couples TRBV19 to TRBJ2-1; D is possibly TRBD1 (5 bases). V lost 5 bases and J 7 bases, leaving 18 bases between the germline ends. The CDR3 is 15 amino acids. In germline, CDR1 is LNHDA, CDR2 SQIVND (reference sequence). CDR3 protein: CASSLWGPEVNEQFF. CDR3 coding DNA: TGTGCCAGTAGTCTATGGGGCCCCGAGGTGAATGAGCAGTTCTTC.

This clone was observed a handful of times. The chain couples TRBV25-1 to TRBJ1-6; perhaps TRBD1 as D (5 bases). This CDR3 region has 14 residues. In germline, CDR1 is MGHDK, CDR2 SYGVNS. V dropped 5 bases and J dropped 9 bases, with 14 bases sitting between them. The CDR3 bases are TGTGCCAGCAGTTTCGCTGGGGCAACTTCACCCCTCCACTTT. Its translation: CASSFAGATSPLHF.

This clone was observed a handful of times. The chain uses TRBV11-3 and TRBJ2-2, with D possibly matching TRBD1 (5 bases). Germline loops: CDR1 SGHNT, CDR2 YENEEA. This CDR3 contains 15 residues. Trimming pared 5 bases from V and 6 bases from J, leaving 16 bases between. CDR3 amino acids: CASSTETEKPGELFF. For the CDR3, the DNA is TGTGCCAGCAGCACGGAGACAGAAAAACCCGGGGAGCTGTTTTTT.

This clone was counted a single time. The CDR3 reads CASSPTGIYEQYF. In nucleotides, the CDR3 is TGCGCCAGCAGCCCGACAGGAATCTACGAGCAGTACTTC. This chain joins TRBV4-1 and TRBJ2-7, with D possibly TRBD1 on 6 matching bases. Germline CDR1 reads MGHRA; CDR2 reads YSYEKL. CDR3 size: 13 residues. The germline V and J ends were trimmed by 4 bases and 3 bases, with 10 bases remaining between them.

The rearrangement joins TRBV3-1 (or the pseudogene TRBV3-2) to TRBJ2-1; the D gene is possibly TRBD2 (5 bases). The CDR3 sequence is 13 residues long. The V gene lost 5 bases and the J gene lost 8 bases, with 13 bases spanning the gap. Per germline, CDR1 LGHDT and CDR2 YNNKEL (reference sequence). CDR3 bases: TGTGCCAGCAGCGAATCCGGGCGGGATGAGCAGTTCTTC. It specifies CASSESGRDEQFF.

The genes are TRBV11-1 and TRBJ1-2; D not certain. This CDR3 region has 15 residues. V was shortened by 5 bases and J by 2 bases, with 15 bases between the two germline ends. Germline CDR1 and CDR2: SGHAT and FQDESV (reference sequence). Written as DNA, the CDR3 is TGTGCCAGCAGCCCCGGGAGGGCAGCGAACTATGGCTACACCTTC. Translated: CASSPGRAANYGYTF.